The entry below gives a single T cell receptor beta chain sequence along with its context. The cohort excluded patients with autoimmune disease history or systemic immunosuppression. The V gene lost 2 bases and the J gene lost 4 bases, with 11 bases spanning the gap. The CDR3 extends over 14 amino acids. Germline CDR1 SGHNT, CDR2 YENEEA. This sample is part of a study of OX40 agonist ivuxolimab in advanced cancers. Clones were read by immunoSEQ multiplex PCR, and TCRdb kept only the in-frame ones, dropping some. The sample contains roughly 20,000 clones, roughly nine tenths of which appear only once. This chain links TRBV11-3 with TRBJ1-1, with D perhaps matching TRBD1 (6 bases). Sequenced material: CD4+ or CD8+ T cells sorted from blood, taken in a trial of the OX40 agonist ivuxolimab. This sequence was found in an adult with an advanced solid tumor such as melanoma, head and neck, liver or kidney cancer. CDR3 loop: CASSLQGQSTEAFF. CDR3 DNA: TGTGCCAGCAGCTTACAGGGGCAGAGCACTGAAGCTTTCTTT.